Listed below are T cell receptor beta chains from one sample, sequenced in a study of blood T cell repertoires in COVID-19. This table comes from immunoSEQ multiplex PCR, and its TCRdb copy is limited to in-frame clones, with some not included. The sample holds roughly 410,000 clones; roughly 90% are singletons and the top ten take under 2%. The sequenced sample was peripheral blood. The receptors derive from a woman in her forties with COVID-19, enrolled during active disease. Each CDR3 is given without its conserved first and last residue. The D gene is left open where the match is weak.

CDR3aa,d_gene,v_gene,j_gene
ASSSPTNEQF,.,TRBV27,TRBJ2-1
ASSQERRLLY,.,TRBV4-3,TRBJ2-3
ASSLRGNQPQH,.,TRBV5-1,TRBJ1-5
ASVYSFGGYT,.,TRBV6-5,TRBJ1-2
ASSDRGSYGYT,TRBD1,TRBV6-6,TRBJ1-2
ASSPDIRSTEGTF,.,TRBV18,TRBJ1-1
ASSPGRGSGELF,TRBD2,TRBV6-2/TRBV6-3,TRBJ2-2
ASSSQGDTEAF,TRBD1,TRBV7-9,TRBJ1-1
ASSPRGGVYGYT,.,TRBV27,TRBJ1-2
ASSFGAGEEKLF,.,TRBV5-1,TRBJ1-4
ASSPHGGSEQF,TRBD2,TRBV7-2,TRBJ2-1
ASTKTGVNQPQH,TRBD1,TRBV19,TRBJ1-5
ASSTVPGQGSYGYT,TRBD1,TRBV28,TRBJ1-2
ASSQGGGRRYNEQF,TRBD2,TRBV5-1,TRBJ2-1
ASSMGTLSNQPQH,.,TRBV11-2,TRBJ1-5
ASSSSTGNTGELF,.,TRBV11-2,TRBJ2-2
ASSPRGTNEKLF,.,TRBV18,TRBJ1-4
ASSLAARVPYEQY,.,TRBV28,TRBJ2-7
AWETGIRATYGYT,TRBD1,TRBV30,TRBJ1-2
AISLQEYQETQY,.,TRBV10-3,TRBJ2-5